Below, 28 T cell receptor beta chains from the same sample are listed, as sequenced in a study of metastatic and nonmetastatic thyroid tumors. TCRdb re-called clones via MiXCR from the PCR reads. This table holds about 21,000 clones, 28% found once. None of the patients had undergone any treatment ahead of thyroid surgery. Sample: tumor tissue. The receptors shown here come from a male donor with papillary thyroid cancer or a benign thyroid nodule (not recorded which). Some clones in this sample may be carry-over from other donors' samples.

Only one count was recorded for this clone. The chain has TRBV11-2 and TRBJ1-2; unclear D gene. The V end was cut by 5 bases, the J end by 7 bases, with 20 bases between. The CDR3 runs to 15 residues. CDR1 is SGHAT and CDR2 is FQNNGV in the germline V gene. The DNA of the CDR3 is TGTGCCAGCAGCCCAAGCCCAGGTGAGGAGGTTGGCTACACCTTC. This encodes CASSPSPGEEVGYTF.

The chain recombines TRBV14 with TRBJ2-1; possibly TRBD2 for D (5 bases). The CDR3 loop spans 16 amino acids. Germline V gene lookup returns CDR1 SGHDN and CDR2 FVKESK. Between the trimmed V and J ends, which lost 2 bases and 0 bases, there was a span of 11 bases. The CDR3 here is CASSQLVAYSYNEQFF. The CDR3 bases are TGTGCCAGCAGCCAATTGGTAGCGTACTCCTACAATGAGCAGTTCTTC.

There are many counts of this clone. The chain carries TRBV11-1 and TRBJ2-3; tentative D call: TRBD2 (6 bases). The germline V and J ends were trimmed by 5 bases and 1 base, with 16 bases remaining between them. The CDR3 is 16 amino acids. Germline V gives CDR1 SGHAT, CDR2 FQDESV (reference sequence). Here the CDR3 reads CASSPNGGVGTDTQYF. CDR3 nucleotides: TGTGCCAGCAGCCCTAACGGAGGGGTCGGCACAGATACGCAGTATTTT.

The V and J genes are TRBV27 and TRBJ2-7; tentative D call: TRBD2 (5 bases). Germline V gives CDR1 MNHEY, CDR2 SMNVEV (reference sequence). The CDR3 has 13 amino acids. V gave up 8 bases and J gave up 2 bases, with 13 bases separating them. The CDR3 DNA reads as TGTGCCAGCTCCCGGACTCCACCCTACGAGCAGTACTTC. Translation: CASSRTPPYEQYF.

This clone was seen a few times. The V call is TRBV3-1, the J call TRBJ2-7, with TRBD2 as a possible D gene (5 bases). The CDR3 has 13 residues. Germline loops: CDR1 LGHDT, CDR2 YNNKEL (reference sequence). Between the trimmed V and J ends, which lost 0 bases and 9 bases, there was a span of 12 bases. The CDR3 DNA is TGTGCCAGCAGCCAAGATGAAGGGAGTGTGCAGTACTTC. Protein product: CASSQDEGSVQYF.

This clone was seen a handful of times. The chain employs TRBV15 and TRBJ1-5, with D possibly matching TRBD1 (6 bases). V was shortened by 5 bases and J by 1 base, with 12 bases between the two germline ends. This CDR3 spans 15 amino acids. Germline CDR1 and CDR2: LNHNV and YYDKDF (reference sequence). The CDR3 DNA reads as TGTGCCACCAGCCGGCCAGGACAGAGCAATCAGCCCCAGCATTTT. Translated: CATSRPGQSNQPQHF.

This clone was detected only once. The rearrangement uses TRBV18 and TRBJ2-7, with D tentatively TRBD2 (7 bases). Trimming stripped 2 bases from V and 7 bases from J, with 12 bases between. CDR1 KGHSH and CDR2 LQKENI come from the germline V gene. CDR3 size: 13 residues. The CDR3: CASSPGRGTEQYF. The CDR3 nucleotides are TGTGCCAGCTCACCAGGGAGGGGGACAGAGCAGTACTTC.

This clone occurred many times. The CDR3 reads CASSPGLADSYEQYF. The CDR3 DNA reads as TGTGCCAGCAGCCCGGGACTAGCGGACTCCTACGAGCAGTACTTC. The chain has TRBV5-4 and TRBJ2-7; 11 bases are a match to TRBD2. Trimming cost V 4 bases and J 0 bases; bases outside gene matches: 3. Germline CDR1 SGHNT, CDR2 YYREEE (reference sequence). The CDR3 spans 15 residues.

V usage is TRBV7-2 and J usage is TRBJ2-1; D may be TRBD2 (5 bases). Germline V gives CDR1 SGHTA, CDR2 FQGNSA. Trimming shortened V by 3 bases and J by 9 bases, and 9 bases separated the two germline ends. This CDR3 has 12 amino acids. CDR3 residues: CASSFSRGEQFF. CDR3 bases: TGTGCCAGCAGCTTTAGTCGGGGTGAGCAGTTCTTC.

This clone is labeled medium-sized. The V call is TRBV28, the J call TRBJ1-2; the D is unclear. Germline V CDR1 and CDR2: MDHEN, SYDVKM. This CDR3 contains 15 residues. Between the trimmed V and J ends, which lost 4 bases and 4 bases, there was a span of 16 bases. In DNA, the CDR3 is TGTGCCAGCAGTTCCTTTAAGCCTGGCCCCTATGGCTACACCTTC. The encoded protein is CASSSFKPGPYGYTF.

This chain connects TRBV20-1 to TRBJ1-5; unclear D gene. This CDR3 comprises 14 residues. V was trimmed by 2 bases and J by 0 bases, leaving 8 bases between them. Germline CDR1 reads DFQATT; CDR2 reads SNEGSKA (reference sequence). CDR3 nucleotides: TGCAGTGCTAGACAGCCCGATAGCAATCAGCCCCAGCATTTT. This sequence encodes CSARQPDSNQPQHF.

This clone was observed a handful of times. The chain links TRBV6-2 or TRBV6-3 to TRBJ2-7; a weak D match, TRBD1 (6 bases). The CDR3 loop spans 13 amino acids. Germline V gene lookup returns CDR1 MNHEY and CDR2 SVGEGT. V was cut by 2 bases and J by 3 bases, with 8 bases left in between. For the CDR3, the DNA is TGTGCCAGCAGTTACGGACAGATCTACGAGCAGTACTTC. Translation: CASSYGQIYEQYF.

This clone has at least ten counts. The chain has TRBV11-1 and TRBJ2-4, with TRBD2 matching 10 bases. The V and J ends lost 1 base and 6 bases, in that order; junction bases with no gene match: 3. Germline V lookup: CDR1 SGHAT, CDR2 FQDESV (reference sequence). CDR3 length: 15 amino acids. CDR3 bases: TGTGCCAGCAGCTTAGACGTAGCGGGAGGAAACATTCAGTACTTC. Protein product: CASSLDVAGGNIQYF.

This clone rates as medium-sized. The chain employs TRBV28 and TRBJ2-7; 7 nucleotides line up with TRBD2. This CDR3 contains 15 residues. V trimming: 5 bases; J trimming: 2 bases; junction bases outside the gene matches: 9. CDR1 MDHEN and CDR2 SYDVKM come from the germline V gene. The CDR3 bases are TGTGCCAGCAGTCCCCGAATTGCGGGAGCCTACGAGCAGTACTTC. Protein: CASSPRIAGAYEQYF.

This clone was seen many times. This CDR3 reads CASSAAGSGTDTQYF. In nucleotides, the CDR3 is TGTGCCAGCAGCGCCGCTGGATCGGGCACAGATACGCAGTATTTT. The V and J genes are TRBV6-4 and TRBJ2-3; D is uncertain. This CDR3 spans 15 amino acids. Between the trimmed V and J ends, which lost 6 bases and 1 base, there was a span of 14 bases. Germline CDR1 MRHNA, CDR2 SNTAGT.

CDR3 region: CATSGAERENSYNEQFF. The DNA for the CDR3 is TGTGCCACCAGTGGAGCCGAGCGGGAGAACTCCTACAATGAGCAGTTCTTC. This chain uses TRBV24-1 with TRBJ2-1; 8 bases align to TRBD2. The CDR3 sequence is 17 residues long. Germline CDR1 KGHDR, CDR2 SFDVKD. The trim removed 5 bases at V and 0 bases at J, leaving 8 bases unmatched.

This clone was seen more than once but under ten times. The rearrangement joins TRBV5-1 to TRBJ2-7, with D hard to call. The CDR3 has 14 amino acids. The V and J ends lost 0 bases and 2 bases respectively, with 9 bases between them. Germline CDR1 SGHRS, CDR2 YFSETQ. Here the CDR3 reads CASSLEGYTYEQYF. For the CDR3, the DNA is TGCGCCAGCAGCTTGGAAGGATACACCTACGAGCAGTACTTC.

In this sample, this clone turned up many times. V gene TRBV7-9 combines with J gene TRBJ1-2, with 7 bases that match TRBD1. Per germline, CDR1 SEHNR and CDR2 FQNEAQ (reference sequence). J lost 9 bases, V lost 5 bases, and 12 bases had no gene match. CDR3 length equals 14 residues. CDR3 sequence: CASSTTPGGSSYTF. As DNA, the CDR3 is TGTGCCAGCAGCACTACCCCAGGGGGAAGTAGCTACACCTTC.

This clone was found a few times. The chain combines TRBV5-8 with TRBJ2-5; either TRBD1 or TRBD2 may supply D (5 bases each). In germline, CDR1 is SGHTS, CDR2 YDEGEE. The CDR3 has 15 residues. V dropped 1 base and J dropped 1 base, with 11 bases sitting between them. The CDR3 protein is CASSLLGTGQETQYF. CDR3 in DNA: TGTGCCAGCAGCTTGCTGGGGACCGGCCAAGAGACCCAGTACTTC.

A remark on this clone: Likely a read error: the CDR3 ends without its conserved phenylalanine or tryptophan. The V call is TRBV12-3 or TRBV12-4, the J call TRBJ1-1; 7 bases fit TRBD1. The CDR3 has 15 amino acids. V shed 4 bases and J 0 bases; nucleotides not matched to a gene: 5. CDR3 region: CASSYGGQMNTEAFL. In DNA form, the CDR3 reads TGTGCCAGCAGTTACGGGGGACAGATGAACACTGAAGCTTTCCTT.

This chain links TRBV7-9 with TRBJ2-7; D call uncertain. Germline CDR1 SEHNR, CDR2 FQNEAQ (reference sequence). V was cut by 3 bases and J by 0 bases, with 12 bases left in between. CDR3 length: 15 residues. CDR3 in amino acids: CASSFDGSPSYEQYF. DNA for the CDR3: TGTGCCAGCAGCTTCGACGGTTCTCCCTCCTACGAGCAGTACTTC.

By sample fraction, this clone is medium-sized. The chain is built from TRBV6-1 and TRBJ1-2; TRBD1 might be the D (6 bases). With 3 bases removed from V and 3 bases from J, the gap between germline ends came to 14 bases. Germline V gene lookup returns CDR1 MNHNS and CDR2 SASEGT. This CDR3 comprises 15 residues. The CDR3: CASSDPGAWDYGYTF. CDR3 sequence (DNA): TGTGCCAGCAGTGACCCAGGGGCGTGGGACTATGGCTACACCTTC.

This clone was recorded a few times. The chain combines TRBV5-1 with TRBJ2-5; 11 nucleotides line up with TRBD1. The germline CDR1 and CDR2 sequences are SGHRS and YFSETQ. Germline trimming cut 4 bases from V and 5 bases from J; bases unmatched to any gene: 4. There are 14 residues in the CDR3. The CDR3 DNA reads as TGCGCCAGCAGCCCTGGGACAGGGGGGGAGACCCAGTACTTC. Protein: CASSPGTGGETQYF.

This clone was observed a few times. The chain uses TRBV28 and TRBJ2-7; D unclear. Trimming shortened V by 4 bases and J by 3 bases, and 7 bases separated the two germline ends. CDR3 size: 12 residues. Looked up from germline, CDR1 is MDHEN and CDR2 is SYDVKM. The CDR3 here is CASSSPLYEQYF. In nucleotides, the CDR3 is TGTGCCAGCAGTTCCCCCCTCTACGAGCAGTACTTC.

In its sample, this clone was seen a few times. The gene calls are TRBV10-3 and TRBJ2-7; 9 positions agree with TRBD1. The V gene end was trimmed by 6 bases and the J gene end by 0 bases; junction bases not matched to a gene: 6. The V gene's germline CDR1 is ENHRY and CDR2 SYGVKD. The CDR3 runs to 15 residues. In nucleotides, the CDR3 is TGTGCCATCAGCGATAAGGACAGGGGCTCCTACGAGCAGTACTTC. Amino acids: CAISDKDRGSYEQYF.

The V call is TRBV20-1, the J call TRBJ2-1; 10 bases align to TRBD2. CDR3 length equals 14 residues. V was clipped by 3 bases and J by 4 bases; unmatched bases: 3. Germline V lookup: CDR1 DFQATT, CDR2 SNEGSKA (reference sequence). The CDR3 protein is CSASVAGGYNEQFF. CDR3 coding DNA: TGCAGTGCTAGCGTAGCGGGGGGATACAATGAGCAGTTCTTC.

This sequence joins TRBV18 and TRBJ1-4, with no clear D. The CDR3 sequence is 13 residues long. Germline V gene data show CDR1 as KGHSH and CDR2 as LQKENI. Between the trimmed V and J ends, which lost 3 bases and 8 bases, there was a span of 10 bases. CDR3 nucleotides: TGTGCCAGCTCACCGAACGACGCAGAAAAACTGTTTTTT. Translating gives CASSPNDAEKLFF.

This clone was observed many times. V usage is TRBV6-6 and J usage is TRBJ1-5, with D hard to call. The germline V gene encodes CDR1 MNHNY and CDR2 SVGAGI (reference sequence). With 2 bases removed from V and 0 bases from J, the gap between germline ends came to 5 bases. The CDR3 covers 14 residues. The CDR3 is CASSYSFSNQPQHF. The CDR3 DNA follows: TGTGCCAGCAGTTACAGCTTTAGCAATCAGCCCCAGCATTTT.